This T cell receptor (beta chain) appears in the sequencing data of a study of T cells in Graves' hyperthyroidism and ophthalmopathy. Study outcomes and limitations: Most thyroid clonotypes expanded above 0.001 were also detected in blood.

The table lists this clonotype with many counts. Its specificity is unknown. With V trimmed by 4 bases and J by 0 bases, 8 bases remained unmatched. The germline V gene encodes CDR1 SGHTA and CDR2 FQGNSA. There are 17 residues in the CDR3. Diagnostic decisions used clinical symptoms, serum thyroxine and TRAb, thyroid ultrasound and orbital computed tomography. PBMCs were derived from around 10 ml fresh peripheral blood. Amplified TCR beta CDR3 regions derived from RNA transcripts. A set of HTBI primers served as the primers for a first-round RT-PCR of the TCR CDR3. TCRdb analysed the multiplex PCR reads with MiXCR anew, one entry per CDR3 protein. The table includes about 380,000 distinct CDR3 sequences, around an eighth detected once.

The chain combines TRBV7-2 with TRBJ2-3, with TRBD2 identical over 9 bases. Sequenced: blood. The TCR originated in a man aged 25-45 years with Graves' hyperthyroidism that later progressed to Graves' ophthalmopathy. CDR3 DNA: TGTGCCAGCAGCTACCGCCTAGCGGGGTCTAGCACAGATACGCAGTATTTT. Encoded protein: CASSYRLAGSSTDTQYF.